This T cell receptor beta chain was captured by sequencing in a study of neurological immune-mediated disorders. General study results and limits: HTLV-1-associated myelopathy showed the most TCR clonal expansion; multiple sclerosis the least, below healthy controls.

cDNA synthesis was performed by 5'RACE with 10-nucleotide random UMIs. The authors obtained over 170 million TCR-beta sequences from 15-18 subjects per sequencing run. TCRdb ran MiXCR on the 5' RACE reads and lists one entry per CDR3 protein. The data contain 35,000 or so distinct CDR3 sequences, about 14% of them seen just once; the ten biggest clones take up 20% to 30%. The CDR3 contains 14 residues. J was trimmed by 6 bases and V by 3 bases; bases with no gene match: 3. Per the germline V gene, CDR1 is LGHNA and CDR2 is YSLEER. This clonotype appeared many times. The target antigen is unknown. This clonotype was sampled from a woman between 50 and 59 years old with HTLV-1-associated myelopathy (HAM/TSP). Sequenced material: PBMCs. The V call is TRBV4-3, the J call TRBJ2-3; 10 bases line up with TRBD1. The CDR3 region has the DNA TGCGCCAGCAGCCAGGGGACAGGGGTGGATACGCAGTATTTT. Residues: CASSQGTGVDTQYF.